This T cell receptor (beta chain) was observed in a study of blood T cell repertoires in COVID-19. The wider study: COVID-19 samples collected from the United States, Italy and Spain covered acute and convalescent phases. The analysed material was cDNA or gDNA that came from T cells, B-cell-depleted T cells, or PBMCs.

Authors' methods: The authors estimated nucleated cell counts from reference gene primer amplification. Using immunoSEQ multiplex PCR, the repertoire was profiled, and TCRdb retains in-frame clones only, with some absent. Clonal size and the V and J genes are those of that table, whereas D and trimming came from the DNA. The profile shows 210,000 or so clones, roughly 80% of them singletons. This CDR3 is 14 amino acids long. The V and J ends lost 0 bases and 2 bases respectively, with 7 bases between them. From germline, CDR1 is MNHNY and CDR2 SVGAGI (reference sequence). Material: peripheral blood. The TCR sequence derives from a woman of 80 years or more with acute or convalescent COVID-19. The genes are TRBV6-6 and TRBJ1-1; D is unresolved. CDR3 DNA sequence: TGTGCCAGCAGTTACTCTGAGGTTAACACTGAAGCTTTCTTT. This sequence encodes CASSYSEVNTEAFF.